The clone carrying this TCR beta chain is labeled as medium-sized. Antigen: not known. The record originates from a study of early T cells in non-severe SARS-CoV-2 infection. The overall study: From unsorted whole blood, bulk RNA was sequenced, and the chains remained unpaired.

General study findings and limits: Matching with VDJdb favored anti-spike CD8 responses (missing private and CD4 specificities).

Trimming stripped 6 bases from V and 4 bases from J, with 10 bases between. There are 13 residues in the CDR3. Per germline, CDR1 MNHEY and CDR2 SVGAGI. Individually, cDNA molecules had unique molecular identifiers attached to them. MiXCR, applied by TCRdb to the 5' RACE reads, yields one record per CDR3 protein. The data hold about 23,000 distinct CDR3 sequences, with 5% to 5.5% observed a single time. The receptor was derived from an adult who was a healthcare worker with PCR-confirmed SARS-CoV-2 infection or an uninfected control (not recorded which). The chain uses TRBV6-5 and TRBJ2-1; D gene unclear. The sample taken for sequencing was whole blood. DNA of the CDR3: TGTGCCAGCAGCTTAGGCCGATACAATGAGCAGTTCTTC. Translated: CASSLGRYNEQFF.